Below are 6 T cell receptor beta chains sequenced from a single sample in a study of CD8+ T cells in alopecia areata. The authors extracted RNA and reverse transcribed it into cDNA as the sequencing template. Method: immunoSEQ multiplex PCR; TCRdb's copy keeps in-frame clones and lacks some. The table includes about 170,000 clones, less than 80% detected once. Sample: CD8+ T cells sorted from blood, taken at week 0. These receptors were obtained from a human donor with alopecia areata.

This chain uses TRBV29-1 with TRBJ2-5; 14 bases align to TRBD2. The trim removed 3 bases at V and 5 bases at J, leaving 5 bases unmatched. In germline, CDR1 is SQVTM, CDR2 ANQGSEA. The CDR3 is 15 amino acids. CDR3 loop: CSVDGLAGGRETQYF. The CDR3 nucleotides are TGCAGCGTTGACGGACTAGCGGGGGGTCGGGAGACCCAGTACTTC.

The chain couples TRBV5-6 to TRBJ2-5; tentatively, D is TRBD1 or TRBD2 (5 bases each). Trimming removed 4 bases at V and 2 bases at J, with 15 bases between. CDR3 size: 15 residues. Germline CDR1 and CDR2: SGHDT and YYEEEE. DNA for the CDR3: TGTGCCAGCAGCACCCTCGGGTGGGGGCAAGAGACCCAGTACTTC. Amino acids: CASSTLGWGQETQYF.

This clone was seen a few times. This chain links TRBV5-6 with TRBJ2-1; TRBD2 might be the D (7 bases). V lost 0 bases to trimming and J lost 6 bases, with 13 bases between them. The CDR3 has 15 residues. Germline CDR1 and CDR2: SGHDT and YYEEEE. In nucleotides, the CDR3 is TGTGCCAGCAGCTTGGTCGGGGGGCAGGGCAATGAGCAGTTCTTC. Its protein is CASSLVGGQGNEQFF.

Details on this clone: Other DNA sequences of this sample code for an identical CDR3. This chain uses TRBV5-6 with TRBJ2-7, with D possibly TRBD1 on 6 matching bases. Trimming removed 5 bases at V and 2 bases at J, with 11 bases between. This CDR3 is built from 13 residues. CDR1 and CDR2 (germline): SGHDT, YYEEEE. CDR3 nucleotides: TGTGCCAGCAGTGGGGACACCACCTACGAGCAGTACTTC. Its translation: CASSGDTTYEQYF.

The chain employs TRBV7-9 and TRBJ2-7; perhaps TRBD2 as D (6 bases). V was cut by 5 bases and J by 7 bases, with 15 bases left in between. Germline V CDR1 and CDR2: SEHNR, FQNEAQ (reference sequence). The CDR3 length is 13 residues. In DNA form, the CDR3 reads TGTGCCAGCAGCCGCGGGACTCCAAAGGAGCAGTACTTC. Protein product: CASSRGTPKEQYF.

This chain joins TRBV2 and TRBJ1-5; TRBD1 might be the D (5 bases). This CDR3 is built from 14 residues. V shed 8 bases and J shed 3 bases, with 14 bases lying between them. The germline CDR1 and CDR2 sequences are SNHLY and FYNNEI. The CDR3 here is CASGARAANQPQHF. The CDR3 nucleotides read TGTGCCAGCGGGGCGCGGGCCGCCAATCAGCCCCAGCATTTT.